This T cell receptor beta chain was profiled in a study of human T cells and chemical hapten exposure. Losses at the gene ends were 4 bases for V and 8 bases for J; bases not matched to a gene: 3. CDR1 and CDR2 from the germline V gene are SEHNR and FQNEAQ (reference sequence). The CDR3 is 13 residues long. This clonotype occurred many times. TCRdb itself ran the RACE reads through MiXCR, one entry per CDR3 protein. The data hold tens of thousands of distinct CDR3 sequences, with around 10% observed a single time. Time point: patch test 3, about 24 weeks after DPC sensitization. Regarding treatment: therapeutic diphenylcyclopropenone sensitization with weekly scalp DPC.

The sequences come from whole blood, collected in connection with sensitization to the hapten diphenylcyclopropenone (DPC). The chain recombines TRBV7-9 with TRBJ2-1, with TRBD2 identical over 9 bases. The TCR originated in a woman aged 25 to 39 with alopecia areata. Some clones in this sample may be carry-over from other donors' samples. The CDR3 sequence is CASSSWTSDEQFF. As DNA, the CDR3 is TGTGCCAGCAGCTCCTGGACTAGCGATGAGCAGTTCTTC.